Each of the 9 T cell receptor beta chains below was sequenced from the same sample in a study of spatial heterogeneity in lung cancer. Study results and limitations: The study found that expanded intratumoral alpha and beta TCR counts tracked tumor mutation counts.

TCRdb passed the 5' RACE reads through MiXCR, listing each CDR3 protein once. The sample has under 20,000 distinct CDR3 sequences, around 7% seen once. These receptors are not linked to any known antigen. The time point here: sample taken at primary tumor resection. Here the sequenced sample was lung tumor tissue, taken at surgery. Receptors were obtained from a female donor with early-stage non-small cell lung cancer.

In this sample, this clonotype turned up many times. The CDR3 coding sequence is TGCGCCAGCAGCTTGGGACCCGAGGGAGCTGAGACCCAGTACTTC. This encodes CASSLGPEGAETQYF. The chain uses TRBV5-1 and TRBJ2-5; tentatively, D is TRBD2 (5 bases). CDR1 SGHRS and CDR2 YFSETQ come from the germline V gene. Trimming removed 0 bases at V and 5 bases at J, with 14 bases between. The length of the CDR3 is 15 residues.

This clonotype was found a few times. This chain uses TRBV3-1 with TRBJ2-7; D unclear. The germline V gene has CDR1 LGHDT and CDR2 YNNKEL (reference sequence). V was shortened by 5 bases and J by 5 bases, with 7 bases between the two germline ends. The CDR3 has 11 amino acids. The CDR3 sequence is CASSDRNEQYF. CDR3 nucleotide sequence: TGTGCCAGCAGCGATAGAAACGAGCAGTACTTC.

This clonotype was recorded many times. V usage is TRBV9 and J usage is TRBJ2-5; D gene uncertain. The CDR3 contains 16 residues. Trimming pared 3 bases from V and 4 bases from J, leaving 19 bases between. Germline loops: CDR1 SGDLS, CDR2 YYNGEE. CDR3 region: CASSATGSASGETQYF. CDR3 in DNA: TGTGCCAGCAGCGCAACGGGCAGCGCCTCGGGAGAGACCCAGTACTTC.

This clonotype showed up many times. The chain has TRBV20-1 and TRBJ2-3; the D gene could be TRBD1 or TRBD2 (6 bases each). V lost 5 bases, J lost 1 base, and 16 bases lay in between. The CDR3 runs to 15 residues. Germline V gene lookup returns CDR1 DFQATT and CDR2 SNEGSKA (reference sequence). The CDR3 reads CSAPEGGKGTDTQYF. In DNA form, the CDR3 reads TGCAGTGCTCCGGAGGGGGGAAAGGGCACAGATACGCAGTATTTT.

The genes are TRBV5-1 and TRBJ2-6, with 7 nucleotides matching TRBD1. Per germline, CDR1 SGHRS and CDR2 YFSETQ. The trim removed 2 bases at V and 2 bases at J, leaving 1 base unmatched. This CDR3 has 15 residues. CDR3 protein: CASSLQGPGANVLTF. The CDR3 coding sequence is TGCGCCAGCAGCTTACAGGGGCCTGGGGCCAACGTCCTGACTTTC.

This clonotype was detected many times. The V call is TRBV25-1, the J call TRBJ2-3; D remains ambiguous. The CDR3 contains 16 residues. The germline CDR1 and CDR2 sequences are MGHDK and SYGVNS. V lost 7 bases and J 0 bases, leaving 17 bases between the germline ends. The CDR3, as DNA: TGTGCCAGCACACCTACCCGGGCGTCTAGCACAGATACGCAGTATTTT. Protein product: CASTPTRASSTDTQYF.

This clonotype was seen a handful of times. The rearrangement uses TRBV7-8 and TRBJ1-4; a possible D gene is TRBD1 (5 bases). V dropped 1 base and J dropped 8 bases, with 14 bases sitting between them. The CDR3 has 15 residues. Germline values: CDR1 SGHVS, CDR2 FQNEAQ. CDR3 in DNA: TGTGCCAGCAGCTTAGAGGCAGGGTTAGGGGAAAAACTGTTTTTT. The encoded protein is CASSLEAGLGEKLFF.

V gene TRBV29-1 combines with J gene TRBJ2-5, with D maybe TRBD2 (5 bases). The CDR3 runs to 15 residues. The ends were cut back, 1 base at V and 5 bases at J, with 17 bases in the middle. Germline V gene data show CDR1 as SQVTM and CDR2 as ANQGSEA. CDR3 nucleotides: TGCAGCGTTGAAGGCACCCGAGAGGGCAGGGAGACCCAGTACTTC. Its translation is CSVEGTREGRETQYF. The whole variable domain, remainder taken from reference TRBV29-1 and TRBJ2-5, is SAVISQKPSRDICQRGTSLTIQCQVDSQVTMMFWYRQQPGQSLTLIATANQGSEATYESGFVIDKFPISRPNLTFSTLTVSNMSPEDSSIYLCSVEGTREGRETQYFGPGTRLLVL.

This clonotype was recorded many times. The chain has TRBV12-3 or TRBV12-4 and TRBJ2-1; possibly TRBD1 for D (6 bases). Trimming stripped 8 bases from V and 2 bases from J, with 22 bases between. The CDR3 covers 17 residues. Here the CDR3 reads CASLRNTGMLTYNEQFF. CDR3 sequence (DNA): TGTGCCAGCCTGCGGAATACAGGGATGCTAACCTACAATGAGCAGTTCTTC.